A single sample gave rise to the 32 T cell receptor beta chains below, sequenced in a study of T cells in Graves' hyperthyroidism and ophthalmopathy. The source material, RNA transcripts, was used to amplify TCR beta CDR3 regions. In the first-round RT-PCR of the TCR CDR3, the HTBI primer set was used. MiXCR was run by TCRdb on the multiplex PCR reads, yielding one entry per CDR3 protein. The data hold a few hundred thousand distinct CDR3 sequences, with 13% to 15% observed a single time. Sequenced input: blood. The receptors stem from a woman aged 55-69 years with Graves' ophthalmopathy.

This clonotype showed up many times. The V gene is TRBV7-9, the J gene TRBJ2-1; 14 bases fit TRBD2. V dropped 5 bases and J dropped 10; count of bases not matched to a gene: 7. This CDR3 region has 15 residues. Germline V CDR1 and CDR2: SEHNR, FQNEAQ (reference sequence). The CDR3 DNA reads as TGTGCCAGCAGCCGGACTAGCGGGAGGACGTTAGAGCAGTTCTTC. Translated, it gives CASSRTSGRTLEQFF.

There are many counts of this clonotype. This rearrangement joins TRBV6-1 to TRBJ1-2; 11 bases fit TRBD1. Germline assignment: CDR1 MNHNS and CDR2 SASEGT. V trimming: 7 bases; J trimming: 2 bases; junction bases outside the gene matches: 3. The length of the CDR3 is 14 residues. CDR3 region: CASNRDRGNYGYTF. CDR3 nucleotides: TGTGCCAGCAACCGGGACAGGGGGAACTATGGCTACACCTTC.

This clonotype came up many times. The J gene is TRBJ1-1, the V gene TRBV7-9, with no clear D. The CDR3 loop spans 11 amino acids. Germline values: CDR1 SEHNR, CDR2 FQNEAQ (reference sequence). Trimming stripped 5 bases from V and 7 bases from J, with 8 bases between. The CDR3 DNA sequence: TGTGCCAGCAGCCTTATCCGTGAAGCTTTCTTT. It codes for CASSLIREAFF.

This clonotype was recorded at least ten times. The rearrangement links TRBV6-1 to TRBJ2-5; D is undetermined. The CDR3 runs to 14 residues. CDR1 and CDR2 from the germline V gene are MNHNS and SASEGT. Trimming took off 3 bases at V and 5 bases at J, with 13 bases between the two ends. The chain's CDR3 is CASSDVVNFETQYF. The CDR3 nucleotides read TGTGCCAGCAGTGATGTCGTTAATTTTGAGACCCAGTACTTC.

Many counts were recorded for this clonotype. The chain has TRBV7-9 and TRBJ2-3; 11 bases are shared with TRBD2. The trim removed 2 bases at V and 6 bases at J, leaving 16 bases unmatched. Per the germline V gene, CDR1 is SEHNR and CDR2 is FQNEAQ (reference sequence). The CDR3 loop spans 19 amino acids. CDR3 nucleotide sequence: TGTGCCAGCAGCTTATTCGAGACTAGCGGGACCCAAGCGGGCGATACGCAGTATTTT. Amino acid sequence: CASSLFETSGTQAGDTQYF.

This clonotype has a count of ten or more. Here the CDR3 reads CSARELAKYEQYF. Here the CDR3 DNA reads TGCAGTGCTAGAGAGCTAGCCAAATACGAGCAGTACTTC. The chain combines TRBV20-1 with TRBJ2-7, with D possibly matching TRBD2 (5 bases). Germline V gives CDR1 DFQATT, CDR2 SNEGSKA (reference sequence). The length of the CDR3 is 13 residues. V gave up 0 bases and J gave up 4 bases, with 10 bases separating them.

In this sample, this clonotype turned up many times. J is TRBJ1-1 and V is TRBV2, with no clear D. V was trimmed by 3 bases and J by 0 bases, leaving 8 bases between them. Germline V CDR1 and CDR2: SNHLY, FYNNEI. The length of the CDR3 is 14 residues. CDR3 protein: CASSERLLNTEAFF. The DNA for the CDR3 is TGTGCCAGCAGTGAGAGGCTCTTGAACACTGAAGCTTTCTTT.

Many counts were recorded for this clonotype. This chain joins TRBV7-2 and TRBJ2-3; possibly TRBD1 for D (6 bases). Germline V gene lookup returns CDR1 SGHTA and CDR2 FQGNSA. Trimming removed 2 bases from V and 1 base from J, with 10 bases in between. There are 15 residues in the CDR3. The CDR3 here is CASSLQGMGTDTQYF. CDR3 coding DNA: TGTGCCAGCAGCTTACAGGGGATGGGCACAGATACGCAGTATTTT.

This clonotype was recorded many times. This chain connects TRBV28 to TRBJ1-2; D is possibly TRBD1 (5 bases). Trimming cost V 7 bases and J 2 bases, with 14 bases left between them. This CDR3 is 14 amino acids long. The germline V gene has CDR1 MDHEN and CDR2 SYDVKM. The CDR3 sequence: CASILRGVNYGYTF. CDR3 bases: TGTGCCAGCATCTTACGGGGGGTCAACTATGGCTACACCTTC.

About this clonotype itself: Since the CDR3 does not end with the conserved phenylalanine or tryptophan, this likely comes from a read error. The chain recombines TRBV19 with TRBJ1-4; no firm D call. CDR1 and CDR2 (germline): LNHDA, SQIVND (reference sequence). Trimming removed 5 bases from V and 0 bases from J, with 10 bases in between. The CDR3 is 15 amino acids. Here the CDR3 DNA reads TGTGCCAGTAGTGTGGGGAGAACAACTAATGAAAAACTGTTTGTT. This gives the protein CASSVGRTTNEKLFV.

This clonotype was detected many times. CDR3 loop: CASSLFGDLNTEAFF. The CDR3 bases are TGTGCCAGCTCCCTCTTTGGGGACCTGAACACTGAAGCTTTCTTT. This chain connects TRBV18 to TRBJ1-1, with D possibly being TRBD1 (5 bases). The germline V and J ends were trimmed by 6 bases and 0 bases, with 14 bases remaining between them. This CDR3 is built from 15 residues. Germline values: CDR1 KGHSH, CDR2 LQKENI.

This clonotype was detected ten times or more. The gene calls are TRBV20-1 and TRBJ2-7; D tentatively fits TRBD1 or TRBD2 (5 bases each). Germline CDR1 DFQATT, CDR2 SNEGSKA (reference sequence). Trimming removed 6 bases from V and 4 bases from J, with 25 bases in between. This CDR3 comprises 16 residues. CDR3 DNA: TGCAGTGCATCCGGGGCAACGTTTGCACAAACGTACGAGCAGTACTTC. It is translated as CSASGATFAQTYEQYF.

This clonotype was observed many times. The chain uses TRBV6-2 or TRBV6-3 and TRBJ2-2; TRBD2 is a possible D gene (6 bases). CDR1 is MNHEY and CDR2 is SVGEGT in the germline V gene. V dropped 1 base and J dropped 5 bases, with 14 bases sitting between them. There are 16 residues in the CDR3. CDR3: CASSYLRESRTGELFF. CDR3 DNA: TGTGCCAGCAGTTACTTACGGGAGTCAAGGACCGGGGAGCTGTTTTTT.

The chain recombines TRBV3-1 with TRBJ2-2, with TRBD2 identical over 7 bases. V gave up 7 bases and J gave up 7 bases; unmatched junction bases: 9. Germline CDR1 is LGHDT and CDR2 is YNNKEL (reference sequence). This CDR3 is 14 amino acids long. The CDR3 bases are TGTGCCAGCAACAGCCGGGGGGATGGCGGGGAGCTGTTTTTT. This gives the protein CASNSRGDGGELFF.

This rearrangement joins TRBV18 to TRBJ2-5, with D perhaps matching TRBD1 or TRBD2 (5 bases each). This CDR3 region has 15 residues. Germline V gives CDR1 KGHSH, CDR2 LQKENI. Trimming left V 0 bases short and J 4 bases short, with 12 bases between. The CDR3 reads CASSPPRGSGETQYF. Written as DNA, the CDR3 is TGTGCCAGCTCACCACCGAGGGGAAGCGGAGAGACCCAGTACTTC.

This clonotype was observed at least ten times. This sequence joins TRBV12-3 or TRBV12-4 and TRBJ2-3; maybe TRBD2 (6 bases). V was shortened by 6 bases and J by 4 bases, with 11 bases between the two germline ends. CDR3 length equals 13 residues. The CDR3 protein is CASRGGTADTQYF. The CDR3 region has the DNA TGTGCCAGCAGAGGCGGGACGGCAGATACGCAGTATTTT.

The chain joins TRBV7-9 to TRBJ1-4; D might be TRBD1 (5 bases). The CDR3 runs to 15 residues. With 1 base removed from V and 7 bases from J, the gap between germline ends came to 13 bases. In germline, CDR1 is SEHNR, CDR2 FQNEAQ (reference sequence). The CDR3 DNA is TGTGCCAGCAGCTTAGAGGGCTCTAGGGGTGAAAAACTGTTTTTT. Its translation: CASSLEGSRGEKLFF.

Many counts were recorded for this clonotype. This sequence joins TRBV20-1 and TRBJ2-5; a possible D gene is TRBD1 (5 bases). Germline assignment: CDR1 DFQATT and CDR2 SNEGSKA (reference sequence). V was shortened by 2 bases and J by 2 bases, with 15 bases between the two germline ends. The CDR3 covers 15 residues. CDR3 amino acids: CSARRLGREQETQYF. For the CDR3, the DNA is TGCAGTGCTAGAAGGTTGGGCAGGGAACAAGAGACCCAGTACTTC.

This clonotype was seen at least ten times. The chain has TRBV6-1 and TRBJ2-5, with 7 bases matching TRBD1. CDR1 MNHNS and CDR2 SASEGT come from the germline V gene. The CDR3 consists of 13 residues. Trimming at V came to 4 bases and at J to 5 bases, leaving 4 bases not matched to a gene. The CDR3 protein is CASSVGGPETQYF. The CDR3, as DNA: TGTGCCAGCAGTGTAGGGGGCCCTGAGACCCAGTACTTC.

Note on this clonotype: Just one base apart from a much larger clone, this may be a read error. The gene calls are TRBV12-3 or TRBV12-4 and TRBJ1-1; 9 bases map to TRBD1. There are 15 residues in the CDR3. The CDR3 is CASSPRQGGNTEASF. DNA for the CDR3: TGTGCCAGCAGTCCGCGACAGGGGGGGAACACTGAAGCTTCCTTT.

The gene calls are TRBV7-3 and TRBJ2-1, with 10 bases aligning to TRBD1. This CDR3 spans 14 amino acids. Losses at the gene ends were 5 bases for V and 7 bases for J; bases not matched to a gene: 5. Per the germline V gene, CDR1 is SGHTA and CDR2 is FQGTGA. In DNA form, the CDR3 reads TGTGCCAGCAGCCCAAGACAGGGGGCTAATGAGCAGTTCTTC. It codes for CASSPRQGANEQFF. The full variable domain, its missing parts supplied by reference TRBV7-3 and TRBJ2-1, is GAGVSQTPSNKVTEKGKYVELRCDPISGHTALYWYRQSLGQGPEFLIYFQGTGAADDSGLPNDRFFAVRPEGSVSTLKIQRTERGDSAVYLCASSPRQGANEQFFGPGTRLTVL.

The V and J genes are TRBV6-4 and TRBJ2-1; D is perhaps TRBD2 (6 bases). V lost 5 bases, J lost 8 bases, and 16 bases lay in between. The CDR3 has 14 residues. Germline CDR1 is MRHNA and CDR2 is SNTAGT. For the CDR3, the DNA is TGTGCCAGCAGTCAGGCGGGGAGGACGGATGAGCAGTTCTTC. As protein: CASSQAGRTDEQFF.

V gene TRBV18 combines with J gene TRBJ1-1, with D maybe TRBD1 (5 bases). This CDR3 has 15 residues. CDR1 is KGHSH and CDR2 is LQKENI in the germline V gene. The V end lost 3 bases, the J end lost 1 base, and 12 bases lay between the germline ends. CDR3 DNA sequence: TGTGCCAGCTCACCGGGACTTCAGCGGAACACTGAAGCTTTCTTT. Its protein product is CASSPGLQRNTEAFF.

In its sample, this clonotype was seen many times. This chain connects TRBV5-6 to TRBJ2-2, with 10 bases aligning to TRBD1. Germline V gives CDR1 SGHDT, CDR2 YYEEEE. The CDR3 runs 18 residues. V dropped 5 bases and J dropped 5; count of bases not matched to a gene: 15. The CDR3 is CASSPRQGAGLVTGELFF. DNA for the CDR3: TGTGCCAGCAGTCCAAGACAGGGGGCTGGACTAGTAACCGGGGAGCTGTTTTTT.

The sample holds many counts of this clonotype. V is TRBV6-1 and J is TRBJ1-2; TRBD1 matches at 7 bases. Germline V gene lookup returns CDR1 MNHNS and CDR2 SASEGT. With 3 bases clipped from V and 7 bases from J, the junction kept 5 bases outside the gene matches. This CDR3 is built from 13 residues. The DNA of the CDR3 is TGTGCCAGCAGTGAGGTGACAGGGAGTGGCTACACCTTC. It yields the protein CASSEVTGSGYTF.

This clonotype was picked up many times. The J gene is TRBJ1-6, the V gene TRBV2, with D possibly TRBD1 on 6 matching bases. Germline CDR1 and CDR2: SNHLY and FYNNEI. The CDR3 sequence is 13 residues long. Deletions cut 6 bases from V and 11 bases from J, with 14 bases between. CDR3 residues: CASRETGLTPLHF. In DNA, the CDR3 is TGTGCCAGCAGGGAGACAGGTTTAACACCCCTCCACTTT.

This clonotype has at least ten counts. V gene TRBV6-5 combines with J gene TRBJ2-7; a weak D match, TRBD2 (7 bases). V lost 0 bases, J lost 3 bases, and 12 bases lay in between. Germline-derived CDR1 and CDR2 are MNHEY and SVGAGI. The CDR3 spans 15 residues. In DNA, the CDR3 is TGTGCCAGCAGTTACTCCGCGCGGGGGCACTACGAGCAGTACTTC. It is translated as CASSYSARGHYEQYF.

In its sample, this clonotype was seen many times. This chain uses TRBV7-2 with TRBJ2-3; D is unclear. Per germline, CDR1 SGHTA and CDR2 FQGNSA. The CDR3 totals 13 residues. The V gene lost 5 bases and the J gene lost 5 bases, with 11 bases spanning the gap. The CDR3 nucleotides read TGTGCCAGCAGCGCCCTTTTTGGAGATACGCAGTATTTT. Translation gives CASSALFGDTQYF.

This clonotype appeared many times. This rearrangement joins TRBV5-5 to TRBJ2-3, with a possible D match to TRBD1 (6 bases). Looked up from germline, CDR1 is SGHKS and CDR2 is YYEKEE (reference sequence). This CDR3 is built from 18 residues. Trimming stripped 1 base from V and 0 bases from J, with 18 bases between. The CDR3 reads CASSLYRARGTSTDTQYF. CDR3 coding DNA: TGTGCCAGCAGCTTGTACAGGGCACGGGGAACTAGCACAGATACGCAGTATTTT.

This clonotype was found a few times. The V and J genes are TRBV6-1 and TRBJ2-2; D is possibly TRBD2 (6 bases). This CDR3 contains 13 residues. V was cut by 1 base and J by 10 bases, with 10 bases left in between. The germline gives CDR1 MNHNS, CDR2 SASEGT. The CDR3, as DNA: TGTGCCAGCAGTGAAGGGTTAGCGGAGGAGCTGTTTTTT. It codes for CASSEGLAEELFF.

Many counts were recorded for this clonotype. This chain links TRBV3-1 with TRBJ2-1; no clear D gene. V was clipped by 3 bases and J by 7 bases, with 7 bases between them. Germline V gene sequence: CDR1 LGHDT, CDR2 YNNKEL (reference sequence). CDR3 length: 12 amino acids. The CDR3 loop reads CASSQTQNEQFF. The CDR3 DNA follows: TGTGCCAGCAGCCAGACACAAAATGAGCAGTTCTTC.

This clonotype has at least ten counts. The V and J genes are TRBV6-1 and TRBJ1-5; 7 bases align to TRBD1. The CDR3 is made up of 14 amino acids. With 4 bases clipped from V and 3 bases from J, the junction kept 3 bases outside the gene matches. Germline-derived CDR1 and CDR2 are MNHNS and SASEGT. As DNA, the CDR3 is TGTGCCAGCAGTGTGGGACAGAACAATCAGCCCCAGCATTTT. Amino acids: CASSVGQNNQPQHF.